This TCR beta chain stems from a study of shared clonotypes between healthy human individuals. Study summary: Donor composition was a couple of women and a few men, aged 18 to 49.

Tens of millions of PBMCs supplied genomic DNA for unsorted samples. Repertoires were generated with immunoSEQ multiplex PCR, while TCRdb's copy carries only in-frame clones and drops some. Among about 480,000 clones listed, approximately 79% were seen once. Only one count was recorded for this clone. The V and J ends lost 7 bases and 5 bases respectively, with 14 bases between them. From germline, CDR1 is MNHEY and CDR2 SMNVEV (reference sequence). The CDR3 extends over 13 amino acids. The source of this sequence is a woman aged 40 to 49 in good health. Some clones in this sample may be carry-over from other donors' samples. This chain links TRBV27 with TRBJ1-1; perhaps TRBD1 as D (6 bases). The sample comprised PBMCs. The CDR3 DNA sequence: TGTGCCAGCAACCACAGGGAAGGGACTGAAGCTTTCTTT. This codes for CASNHREGTEAFF.